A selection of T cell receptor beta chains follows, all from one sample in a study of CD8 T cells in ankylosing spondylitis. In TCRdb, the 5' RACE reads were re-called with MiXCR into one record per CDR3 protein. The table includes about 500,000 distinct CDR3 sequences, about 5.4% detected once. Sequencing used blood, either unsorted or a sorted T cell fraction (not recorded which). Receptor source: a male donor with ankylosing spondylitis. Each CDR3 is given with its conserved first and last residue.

CASSQDPLGSLFF | TRBV4-3
CASSKSGSGTDTQYF | TRBV7-9
CASSQGLTSGAFGGTQYF | TRBV4-3
CASSLLVGPTAEAFF | TRBV27
CASSRSGTLSYEQYF | TRBV7-2
CASSLSGTGAEAFF | TRBV27
CASSSPGKRYEQYF | TRBV7-2
CASSWTSGSGEQFF | TRBV7-7
CASSPTDRTDTQYF | TRBV4-2
CSARLGQENSPLHF | TRBV20-1
CASSLAYGGEVDEQFF | TRBV7-8
CATSGDRVSYNEQFF | TRBV24-1
CASSLNRGNEQYF | TRBV7-9
CASSFPGQGAYEQYF | TRBV12-3/TRBV12-4
CASRRDWHYEQYF | TRBV6-1
CSARGWGSGESTDTQYF | TRBV20-1
CASSVVTDTQYF | TRBV9
CASSTGAAQGAYEQYF | TRBV11-2
CASSGKPGLASETQYF | TRBV9
CASSWGAQGYF | TRBV7-2
CASSHPGQQAYEQYF | TRBV4-3
CSAHRLYEQYF | TRBV20-1
CASSEPGTGGYEQYF | TRBV5-8
CASSSWGRYEQFF | TRBV12-3/TRBV12-4
CASSLEGQGEQFF | TRBV5-5
CSARPGDYEQYF | TRBV20-1
CASSSSDRGSLHF | TRBV7-3
CASSQNRAGAAFF | TRBV3-1
CSARRVVSDTQYF | TRBV20-1
CASSLSGRGTYNEQFF | TRBV9
CASSPWSRGVSGANVLTF | TRBV18
CASTNPGVETQYF | TRBV5-6
CASSQDLGTGGIYEQYF | TRBV3-1
CASSADYSTDTQYF | TRBV6-1
CSARDGELEETQYF | TRBV20-1
CASTSTVTREQYF | TRBV5-1
CASSFKIRGGQTYEQYF | TRBV28